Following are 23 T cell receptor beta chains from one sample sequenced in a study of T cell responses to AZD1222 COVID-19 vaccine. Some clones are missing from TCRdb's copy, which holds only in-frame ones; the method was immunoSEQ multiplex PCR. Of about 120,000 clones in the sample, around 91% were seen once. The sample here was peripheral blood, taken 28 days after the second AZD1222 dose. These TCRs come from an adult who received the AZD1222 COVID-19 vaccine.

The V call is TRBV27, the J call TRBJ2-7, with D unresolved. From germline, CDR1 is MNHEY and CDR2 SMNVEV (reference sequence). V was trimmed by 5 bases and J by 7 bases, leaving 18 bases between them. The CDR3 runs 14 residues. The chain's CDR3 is CASSPTNPSSEQYF. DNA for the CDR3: TGTGCCAGCAGTCCGACCAACCCTAGTTCTGAGCAGTACTTC.

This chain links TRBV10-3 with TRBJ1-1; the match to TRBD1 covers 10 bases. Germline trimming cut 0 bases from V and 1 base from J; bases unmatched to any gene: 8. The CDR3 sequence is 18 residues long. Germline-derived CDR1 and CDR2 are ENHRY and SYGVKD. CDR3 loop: CAISESGTGEMSNTEAFF. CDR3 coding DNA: TGTGCCATCAGTGAGTCTGGGACAGGGGAGATGTCGAACACTGAAGCTTTCTTT.

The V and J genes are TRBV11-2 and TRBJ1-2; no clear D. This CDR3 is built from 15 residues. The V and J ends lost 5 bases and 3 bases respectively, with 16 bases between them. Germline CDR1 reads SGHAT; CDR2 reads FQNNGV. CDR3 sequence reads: CASSKRPNRDYGYTF. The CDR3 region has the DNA TGTGCCAGCAGCAAACGACCAAACCGGGACTATGGCTACACCTTC.

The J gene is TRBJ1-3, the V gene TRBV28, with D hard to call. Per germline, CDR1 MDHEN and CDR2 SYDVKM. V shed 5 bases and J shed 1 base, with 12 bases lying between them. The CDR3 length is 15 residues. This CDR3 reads CASSPQWLSGNTIYF. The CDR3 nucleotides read TGTGCCAGCAGTCCACAGTGGTTATCTGGAAACACCATATATTTT.

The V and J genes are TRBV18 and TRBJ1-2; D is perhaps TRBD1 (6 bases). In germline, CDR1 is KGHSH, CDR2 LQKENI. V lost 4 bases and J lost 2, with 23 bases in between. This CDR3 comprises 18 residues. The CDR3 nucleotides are TGTGCCAGCTCACACCTCGAAGCAGGGGCAGGGACCAACTATGGCTACACCTTC. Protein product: CASSHLEAGAGTNYGYTF.

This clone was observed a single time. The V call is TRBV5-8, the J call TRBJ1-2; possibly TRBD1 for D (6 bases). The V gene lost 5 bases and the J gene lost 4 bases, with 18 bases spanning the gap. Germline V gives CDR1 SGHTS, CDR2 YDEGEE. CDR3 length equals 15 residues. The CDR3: CASSPGTPRAYGYTF. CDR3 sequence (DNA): TGTGCCAGCAGTCCCGGGACACCCCGGGCCTATGGCTACACCTTC.

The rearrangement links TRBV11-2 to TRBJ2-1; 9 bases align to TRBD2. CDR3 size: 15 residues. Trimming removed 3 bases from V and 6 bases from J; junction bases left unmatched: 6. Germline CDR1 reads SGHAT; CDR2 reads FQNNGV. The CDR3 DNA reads TGTGCCAGCAGCTTCGGCGGGAGGGGGCTCAATGAGCAGTTCTTC. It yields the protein CASSFGGRGLNEQFF.

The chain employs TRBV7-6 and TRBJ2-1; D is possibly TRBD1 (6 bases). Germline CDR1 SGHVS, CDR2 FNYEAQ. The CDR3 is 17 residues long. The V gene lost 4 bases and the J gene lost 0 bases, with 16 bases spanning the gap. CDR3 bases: TGTGCCAGCAGCTCCCCAGGGGAGAGCAGCTCCTACAATGAGCAGTTCTTC. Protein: CASSSPGESSSYNEQFF.

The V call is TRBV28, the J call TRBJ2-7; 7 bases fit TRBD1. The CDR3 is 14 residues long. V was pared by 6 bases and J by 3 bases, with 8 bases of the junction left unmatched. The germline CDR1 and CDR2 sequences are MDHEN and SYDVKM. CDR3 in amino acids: CASSWDSNYYEQYF. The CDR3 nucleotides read TGTGCCAGCAGCTGGGACAGCAATTACTACGAGCAGTACTTC. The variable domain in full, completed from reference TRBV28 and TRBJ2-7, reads DVKVTQSSRYLVKRTGEKVFLECVQDMDHENMFWYRQDPGLGLRLIYFSYDVKMKEKGDIPEGYSVSREKKERFSLILESASTNQTSMYLCASSWDSNYYEQYFGPGTRLTVT.

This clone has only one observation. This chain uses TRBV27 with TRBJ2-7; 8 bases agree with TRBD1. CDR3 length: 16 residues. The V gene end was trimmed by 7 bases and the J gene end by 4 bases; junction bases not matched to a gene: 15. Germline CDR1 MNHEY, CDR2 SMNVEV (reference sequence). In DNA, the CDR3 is TGTGCCAGCATCCGAATCCTCGGGACAGGATTTTACGAGCAGTACTTC. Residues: CASIRILGTGFYEQYF.

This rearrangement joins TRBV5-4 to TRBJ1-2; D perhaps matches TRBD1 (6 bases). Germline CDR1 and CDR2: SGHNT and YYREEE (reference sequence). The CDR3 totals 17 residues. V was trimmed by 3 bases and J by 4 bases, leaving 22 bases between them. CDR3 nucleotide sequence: TGTGCCAGCAGCTCTGGGTCTCAGGGGCGCCTCGGCTATGGCTACACCTTC. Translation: CASSSGSQGRLGYGYTF.

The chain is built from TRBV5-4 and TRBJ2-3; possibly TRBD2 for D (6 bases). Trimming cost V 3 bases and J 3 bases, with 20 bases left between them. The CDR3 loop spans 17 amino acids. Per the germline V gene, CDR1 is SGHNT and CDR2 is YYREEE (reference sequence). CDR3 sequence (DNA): TGTGCCAGCAGCTCACTTCAGGTGGGAGGAAATACAGATACGCAGTATTTT. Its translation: CASSSLQVGGNTDTQYF. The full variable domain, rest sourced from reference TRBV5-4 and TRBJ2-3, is ETGVTQSPTHLIKTRGQQVTLRCSSQSGHNTVSWYQQALGQGPQFIFQYYREEENGRGNFPPRFSGLQFPNYSSELNVNALELDDSALYLCASSSLQVGGNTDTQYFGPGTRLTVL.

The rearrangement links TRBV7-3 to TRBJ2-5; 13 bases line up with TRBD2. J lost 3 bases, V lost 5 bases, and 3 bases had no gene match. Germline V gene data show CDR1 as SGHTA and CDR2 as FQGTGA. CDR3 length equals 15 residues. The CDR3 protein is CASSPGTSGKETQYF. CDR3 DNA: TGTGCCAGCAGCCCCGGGACTAGCGGGAAAGAGACCCAGTACTTC. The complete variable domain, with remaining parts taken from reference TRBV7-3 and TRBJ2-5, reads GAGVSQTPSNKVTEKGKYVELRCDPISGHTALYWYRQSLGQGPEFLIYFQGTGAADDSGLPNDRFFAVRPEGSVSTLKIQRTERGDSAVYLCASSPGTSGKETQYFGPGTRLLVL.

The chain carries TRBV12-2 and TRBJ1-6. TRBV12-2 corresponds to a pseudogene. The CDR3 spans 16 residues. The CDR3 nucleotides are TGTGCAAGTCGCAGAGGCGGGGAAAGGGGTAATTCACCCCTCCACTTT. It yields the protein CASRRGGERGNSPLHF.

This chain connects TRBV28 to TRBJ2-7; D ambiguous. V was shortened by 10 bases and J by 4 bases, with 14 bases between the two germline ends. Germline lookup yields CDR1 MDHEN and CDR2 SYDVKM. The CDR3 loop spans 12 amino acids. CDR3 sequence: CATSVGLYEQYF. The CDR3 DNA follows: TGTGCCACCTCAGTAGGGCTATACGAGCAGTACTTC.

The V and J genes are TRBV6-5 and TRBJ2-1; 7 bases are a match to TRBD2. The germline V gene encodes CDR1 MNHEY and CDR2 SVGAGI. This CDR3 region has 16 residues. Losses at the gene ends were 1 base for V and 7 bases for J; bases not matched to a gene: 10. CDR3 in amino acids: CASSYFRTRGGNEQFF. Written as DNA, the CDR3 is TGTGCCAGCAGTTACTTCCGGACTAGGGGAGGGAATGAGCAGTTCTTC.

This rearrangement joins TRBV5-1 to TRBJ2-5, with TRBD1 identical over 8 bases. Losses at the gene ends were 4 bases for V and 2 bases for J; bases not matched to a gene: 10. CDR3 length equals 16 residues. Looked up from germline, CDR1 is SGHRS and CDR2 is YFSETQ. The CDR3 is CASSVYRGSPQETQYF. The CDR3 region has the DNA TGCGCCAGCAGCGTATACAGGGGGTCTCCACAAGAGACCCAGTACTTC.

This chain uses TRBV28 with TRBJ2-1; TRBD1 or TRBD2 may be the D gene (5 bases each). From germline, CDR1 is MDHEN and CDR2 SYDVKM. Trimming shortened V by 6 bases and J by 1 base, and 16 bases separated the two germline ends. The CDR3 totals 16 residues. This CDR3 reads CASSPPGTASYNEQFF. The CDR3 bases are TGTGCCAGCAGCCCGCCCGGGACCGCATCCTACAATGAGCAGTTCTTC.

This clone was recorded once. DNA of the CDR3: TGCAGCGTTGAAGATGCAGGGGGAGTCACTGAAGCTTTCTTT. This translates into CSVEDAGGVTEAFF. The V and J genes are TRBV29-1 and TRBJ1-1; the match to TRBD1 covers 7 bases. V lost 0 bases and J lost 4; bases outside the gene matches: 5. Germline V gene data show CDR1 as SQVTM and CDR2 as ANQGSEA. The CDR3 runs to 14 residues. The whole variable domain, filled in from reference TRBV29-1 and TRBJ1-1, reads SAVISQKPSRDICQRGTSLTIQCQVDSQVTMMFWYRQQPGQSLTLIATANQGSEATYESGFVIDKFPISRPNLTFSTLTVSNMSPEDSSIYLCSVEDAGGVTEAFFGQGTRLTVV.

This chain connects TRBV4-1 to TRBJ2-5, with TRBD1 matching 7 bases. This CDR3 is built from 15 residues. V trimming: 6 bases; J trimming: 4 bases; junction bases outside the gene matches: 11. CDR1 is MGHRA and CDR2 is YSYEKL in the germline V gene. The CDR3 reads CASSTTGFDRETQYF. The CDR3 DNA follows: TGCGCCAGCAGTACGACAGGGTTTGACCGAGAGACCCAGTACTTC.

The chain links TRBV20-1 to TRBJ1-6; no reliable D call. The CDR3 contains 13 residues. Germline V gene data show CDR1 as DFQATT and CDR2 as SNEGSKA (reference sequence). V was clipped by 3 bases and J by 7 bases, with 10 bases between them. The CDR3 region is CSASDAPNSPLHF. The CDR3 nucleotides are TGCAGTGCTAGTGACGCCCCAAATTCACCCCTCCACTTT.

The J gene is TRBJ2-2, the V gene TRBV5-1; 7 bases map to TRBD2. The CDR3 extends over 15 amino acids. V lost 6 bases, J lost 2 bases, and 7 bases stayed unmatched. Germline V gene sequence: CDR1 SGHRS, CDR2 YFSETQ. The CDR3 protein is CASKEPGGNTGELFF. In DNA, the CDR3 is TGCGCCAGCAAGGAACCGGGAGGCAACACCGGGGAGCTGTTTTTT. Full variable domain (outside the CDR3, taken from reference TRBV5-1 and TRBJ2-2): KAGVTQTPRYLIKTRGQQVTLSCSPISGHRSVSWYQQTPGQGLQFLFEYFSETQRNKGNFPGRFSGRQFSNSRSEMNVSTLELGDSALYLCASKEPGGNTGELFFGEGSRLTVL.

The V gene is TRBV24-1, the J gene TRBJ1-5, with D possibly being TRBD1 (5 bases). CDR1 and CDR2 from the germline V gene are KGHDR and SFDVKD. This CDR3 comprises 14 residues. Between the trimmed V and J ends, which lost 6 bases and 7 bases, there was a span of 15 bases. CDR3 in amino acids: CATSLPGLGQPQHF. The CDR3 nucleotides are TGTGCCACCAGTCTTCCAGGGTTGGGACAGCCCCAGCATTTT.